This T cell receptor (beta chain) was observed in a study of coeliac disease. Whole-study findings and limits: Intraepithelial and lamina propria fractions were not highly pure, so cross-contamination was possible. Few TRB amino acid sequences were shared between samples; most were unique.

Of note for this clone: Its antigen is undetermined.

The V gene end was trimmed by 1 base and the J gene end by 2 bases; junction bases not matched to a gene: 3. The CDR3 runs 15 residues. Germline CDR1 SGHVS, CDR2 FQNEAQ. Clones were read by immunoSEQ multiplex PCR, and TCRdb kept only the in-frame ones, dropping some. The table shows some 4,000 clones, with 50% to 65% occurring only once. The chain is built from TRBV7-8 and TRBJ2-7, with TRBD2 matching over 9 bases. Sequenced: intraepithelial lymphocytes from the gut. This clonotype originated in a human donor with active celiac disease. In DNA, the CDR3 is TGTGCCAGCAGCTTAGAGGCGGGAGGGCCCTACGAGCAGTACTTC. Translated, it gives CASSLEAGGPYEQYF.